The present T cell receptor beta chain was sequenced within a study of control samples from healthy donors and cancer patients. Here immunoSEQ multiplex PCR was the method, and the copy in TCRdb shows in-frame clones only, minus some. The sample shows fewer than 200,000 clones, roughly 90% of them seen only once. Germline values: CDR1 DFQATT, CDR2 SNEGSKA (reference sequence). Trimming took off 5 bases at V and 11 bases at J, with 15 bases between the two ends. The CDR3 extends over 11 amino acids. The material sequenced was blood. The V gene is TRBV20-1, the J gene TRBJ1-1, with D maybe TRBD1 (5 bases). The TCR comes from a woman between 45 and 65 years old in good health. This CDR3 reads CSAQGPVSAFF. CDR3 DNA sequence: TGCAGTGCTCAGGGACCGGTGAGTGCTTTCTTT.